The source of this T cell receptor (beta chain) is a study of blood T cell repertoires in COVID-19. About the study: Whether acute or convalescent, the COVID-19 samples came from the United States, Italy and Spain. PBMCs, B-cell-depleted T cells, or T cells provided the cDNA or gDNA that made up the material.

In the authors' workflow: How many nucleated cells were present was estimated from reference gene primer amplification. The table came from immunoSEQ multiplex PCR; TCRdb's copy has only in-frame clones and leaves some out. V, J and clone size are those of that table, while D and trimming were read from the DNA. The sample consists of over 130,000 clones, more than 75% of them appearing once. The CDR3 consists of 17 residues. Trimming removed 6 bases from V and 4 bases from J; junction bases left unmatched: 14. Per the germline V gene, CDR1 is LGHDT and CDR2 is YNNKEL (reference sequence). Sequencing was performed on peripheral blood. The sequence came from an elderly woman with acute or convalescent COVID-19. The chain joins TRBV3-1 (or the pseudogene TRBV3-2) to TRBJ2-1; 8 bases fit TRBD2. The CDR3 is CASRHTLGSGEYNEQFF. CDR3 coding DNA: TGTGCCAGCAGACACACCCTCGGTAGCGGGGAGTACAATGAGCAGTTCTTC.